These 2 T cell receptor beta chains were all obtained from the same sample, sequenced in a study of cytomegalovirus exposure and HLA in healthy donors. The PCR used 60 Vbeta and 13 Jbeta primers. Assay used: immunoSEQ multiplex PCR; TCRdb lists only in-frame clones, some missing. The sample lists roughly 180,000 clones; approximately 84% were seen once. Sequences were obtained from PBMCs. The receptors were gathered from a man aged 25 to 40 in good health and CMV-seronegative.

The chain is built from TRBV6-1 and TRBJ2-7, with 8 bases that match TRBD1. This CDR3 has 14 amino acids. In germline, CDR1 is MNHNS, CDR2 SASEGT. V shed 7 bases and J 3 bases; nucleotides not matched to a gene: 8. This chain's CDR3 is CASNMDRVRYEQYF. Written as DNA, the CDR3 is TGTGCCAGCAACATGGACAGGGTCCGCTACGAGCAGTACTTC.

The chain carries TRBV7-9 and TRBJ2-7; 7 bases map to TRBD1. The CDR3 sequence is 13 residues long. Germline CDR1 SEHNR, CDR2 FQNEAQ (reference sequence). The V gene end was trimmed by 5 bases and the J gene end by 12 bases; junction bases not matched to a gene: 13. DNA of the CDR3: TGTGCCAGCAGCCCCTCACGGGACAGCCGTCTGTACTTC. The encoded protein is CASSPSRDSRLYF.